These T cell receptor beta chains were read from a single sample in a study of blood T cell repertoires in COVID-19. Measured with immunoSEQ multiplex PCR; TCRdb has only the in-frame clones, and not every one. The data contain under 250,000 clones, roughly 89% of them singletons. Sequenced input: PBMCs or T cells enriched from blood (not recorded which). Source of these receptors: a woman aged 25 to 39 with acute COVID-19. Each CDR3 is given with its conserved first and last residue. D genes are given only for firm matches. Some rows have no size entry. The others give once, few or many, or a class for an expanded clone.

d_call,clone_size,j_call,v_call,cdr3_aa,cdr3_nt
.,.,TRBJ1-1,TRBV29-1,CSVAGYTEAFF,TGCAGCGTTGCAGGATACACTGAAGCTTTCTTT
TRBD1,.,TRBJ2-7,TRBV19,CASSTPGQAYEQYF,TGTGCCAGTAGTACTCCGGGACAGGCCTACGAGCAGTACTTC
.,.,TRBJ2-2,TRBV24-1,CATSDSVTPGNTGELFF,TGTGCCACCAGTGATTCCGTTACCCCCGGGAACACCGGGGAGCTGTTTTTT
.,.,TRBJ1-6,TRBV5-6,CASSLPDYSPLHF,TGTGCCAGCAGCTTGCCGGACTATTCACCCCTCCACTTT
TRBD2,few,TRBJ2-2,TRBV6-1,CASSVLLAGGPSGELFF,TGTGCCAGCAGTGTTTTACTAGCGGGGGGGCCAAGCGGGGAGCTGTTTTTT
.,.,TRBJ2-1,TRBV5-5,CASSWRGQQDNEQFF,TGTGCCAGCAGCTGGCGGGGGCAGCAAGACAATGAGCAGTTCTTC
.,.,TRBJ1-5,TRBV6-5,CASTQRQINQPQHF,TGTGCCAGCACCCAGAGACAGATCAATCAGCCCCAGCATTTT
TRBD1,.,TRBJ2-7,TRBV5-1,CASSTQQGADGREQYF,TGCGCCAGCAGCACCCAACAGGGGGCCGACGGAAGGGAGCAGTACTTC
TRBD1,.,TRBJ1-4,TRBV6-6,CASSYPGQGDEKLFF,TGTGCCAGCAGTTACCCGGGACAGGGGGATGAAAAACTGTTTTTT
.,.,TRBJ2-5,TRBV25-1,CASSDSGIQETQYF,TGTGCCAGCAGTGATTCGGGTATCCAAGAGACCCAGTACTTC
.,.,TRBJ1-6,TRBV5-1,CASSQQGGNSPLHF,TGCGCCAGCAGCCAGCAGGGAGGGAATTCACCCCTCCACTTT
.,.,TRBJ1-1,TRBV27,CASSPGDMNTEAFF,TGTGCCAGCAGTCCAGGGGATATGAACACTGAAGCTTTCTTT
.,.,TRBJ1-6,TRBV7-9,CASSLVMEGSPLHF,TGTGCCAGCAGCTTAGTTATGGAGGGTTCACCCCTCCACTTT
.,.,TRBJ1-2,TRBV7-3,CASSSNPVGGSRGYTF,TGTGCCAGCAGCTCAAACCCGGTCGGGGGTAGTCGTGGCTACACCTTC
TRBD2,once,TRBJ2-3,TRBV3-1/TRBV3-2,CASSQDGAGGPADTQYF,TGTGCCAGCAGCCAAGATGGAGCGGGGGGGCCGGCAGATACGCAGTATTTT
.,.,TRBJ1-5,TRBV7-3,CASSQQGGQPQHF,TGTGCCAGCAGCCAGCAGGGTGGGCAGCCCCAGCATTTT
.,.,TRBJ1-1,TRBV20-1,CSATGDTEAFF,TGCAGTGCTACAGGGGACACTGAAGCTTTCTTT
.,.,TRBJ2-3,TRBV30,CAWSLITTDTQYF,TGTGCCTGGAGTCTAATTACCACAGATACGCAGTATTTT
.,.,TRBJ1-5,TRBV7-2,CASTQQGNQPQHF,TGTGCCAGCACCCAACAGGGAAATCAGCCCCAGCATTTT
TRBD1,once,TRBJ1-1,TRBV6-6,CASSTQRQGGTEAFF,TGTGCCAGCAGTACGCAGCGACAGGGCGGCACTGAAGCTTTCTTT
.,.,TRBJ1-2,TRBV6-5,CASSYSVNYGYTF,TGTGCCAGCAGTTACTCTGTAAACTATGGCTACACCTTC
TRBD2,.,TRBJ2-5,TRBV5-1,CASRPGTSYGETQYF,TGCGCCAGCAGACCCGGGACTAGCTATGGAGAGACCCAGTACTTC
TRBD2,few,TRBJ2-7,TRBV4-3,CASSQGLAGGYEQYF,TGCGCCAGCAGCCAAGGGCTAGCGGGGGGGTACGAGCAGTACTTC
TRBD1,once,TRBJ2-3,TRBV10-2,CASTSRDSFTDTQYF,TGCGCCAGCACCTCCCGGGACAGTTTCACAGATACGCAGTATTTT
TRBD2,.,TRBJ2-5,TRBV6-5,CASRGGGTSVETQYF,TGTGCCAGCAGGGGCGGGGGGACCTCAGTAGAGACCCAGTACTTC
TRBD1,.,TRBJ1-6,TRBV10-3,CAISVVDRAGSPLHF,TGTGCCATCAGTGTCGTAGACAGGGCGGGTTCACCCCTCCACTTT
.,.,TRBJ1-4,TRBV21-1,CASIRSGKLFF,TGTGCCAGCATCCGATCGGGGAAACTGTTTTTT
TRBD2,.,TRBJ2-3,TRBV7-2,CASSPRLAGGYTDTQYF,TGTGCCAGCAGCCCCAGACTAGCGGGGGGATACACAGATACGCAGTATTTT
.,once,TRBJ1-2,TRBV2,CASSDGRYYGYTF,TGTGCCAGCAGTGATGGCAGGTACTATGGCTACACCTTC
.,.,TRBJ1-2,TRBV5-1,CASSLGSSSYGYTF,TGCGCCAGCAGCCTCGGGTCCAGTAGCTATGGCTACACCTTC
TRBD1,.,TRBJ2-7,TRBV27,CASSVAGRGHYEQYF,TGTGCCAGCAGCGTGGCCGGCAGGGGGCACTACGAGCAGTACTTC
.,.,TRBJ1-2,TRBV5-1,CASSPRSTAPNYGYTF,TGCGCCAGCAGCCCTCGTTCGACAGCGCCTAACTATGGCTACACCTTC
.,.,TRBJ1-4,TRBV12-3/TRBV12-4,CASSLQAEKLFF,TGTGCCAGCAGTTTACAGGCGGAAAAACTGTTTTTT
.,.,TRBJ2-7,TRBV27,CASIGPFSYEQYF,TGTGCCAGCATTGGGCCCTTCTCCTACGAGCAGTACTTC
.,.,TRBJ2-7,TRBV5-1,CASSLSGYEQYF,TGCGCCAGCAGCTTGTCAGGCTACGAGCAGTACTTC
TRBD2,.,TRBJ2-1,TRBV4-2,CASSQSVLAVYNEQFF,TGTGCCAGCAGCCAGAGCGTACTAGCGGTGTACAATGAGCAGTTCTTC
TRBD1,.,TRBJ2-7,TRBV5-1,CASSPGQGLTYEQYF,TGCGCCAGCAGCCCCGGACAGGGCCTTACCTACGAGCAGTACTTC
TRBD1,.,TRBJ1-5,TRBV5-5,CASSITGGNQPQHF,TGTGCCAGCAGCATCACAGGGGGCAATCAGCCCCAGCATTTT
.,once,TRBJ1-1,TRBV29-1,CSVLYGGNTEAFF,TGCAGCGTTTTATACGGGGGTAACACTGAAGCTTTCTTT
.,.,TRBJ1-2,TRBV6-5,CASSYNTRGGYTF,TGTGCCAGCAGTTACAATACCCGAGGAGGCTACACCTTC
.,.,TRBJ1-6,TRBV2,CASRQEQNGNSPLHF,TGTGCCAGCAGACAAGAACAGAACGGTAATTCACCCCTCCACTTT
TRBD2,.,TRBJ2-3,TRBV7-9,CASVGGGPHF,TGTGCCAGCGTCGGGGGGGGCCCACATTTT
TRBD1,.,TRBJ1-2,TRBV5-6,CASSWGTGANYGYTF,TGTGCCAGCAGCTGGGGGACAGGGGCTAACTATGGCTACACCTTC
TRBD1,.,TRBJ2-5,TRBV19,CASSSTGGKTQYF,TGTGCCAGTAGTTCAACAGGGGGCAAGACCCAGTACTTC
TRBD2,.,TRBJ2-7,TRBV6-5,CASKGGNTYEQYF,TGTGCCAGCAAGGGAGGGAACACCTACGAGCAGTACTTC
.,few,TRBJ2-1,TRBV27,CASSFQGIYNEQFF,TGTGCCAGCAGTTTTCAGGGGATATACAATGAGCAGTTCTTC
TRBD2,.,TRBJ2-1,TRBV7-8,CASSLLSGGIYNEQFF,TGTGCCAGCAGCTTACTTAGCGGGGGGATCTACAATGAGCAGTTCTTC